These 24 T cell receptor beta chains originate from one sample sequenced in a study of CD8 T cells in Susac syndrome. With random hexamers, about 0.5 to 1 ug RNA was reverse transcribed. MiXCR, applied by TCRdb to the immunoSEQ multiplex PCR reads, yields one record per CDR3 protein. The data show about 80,000 distinct CDR3 sequences, roughly 91% seen once. Sequences were obtained from CD4+ T cells from PBMCs. The receptors were sampled from a human donor with Susac syndrome.

In this sample, this clonotype turned up once. This chain links TRBV7-2 with TRBJ2-7; no definite D call. Trimming took 2 bases from V and 1 from J, leaving 9 bases between them. The V gene's germline CDR1 is SGHTA and CDR2 FQGNSA. This CDR3 is built from 14 residues. The DNA for the CDR3 is TGTGCCAGCAGCTTATTACGCCGTTCCTACGAGCAGTACTTC. Amino acids: CASSLLRRSYEQYF.

This clonotype occurred once. The rearrangement uses TRBV5-1 and TRBJ2-5, with 7 bases that match TRBD1. The V gene's germline CDR1 is SGHRS and CDR2 YFSETQ. CDR3 length equals 15 residues. V lost 2 bases and J lost 2; bases outside the gene matches: 6. In DNA, the CDR3 is TGCGCCAGCAGCTTTCAGACAGGGTGGCAAGAGACCCAGTACTTC. Protein product: CASSFQTGWQETQYF.

The chain is built from TRBV6-2 or TRBV6-3 and TRBJ2-7, with a possible D match to TRBD2 (5 bases). V was pared by 8 bases and J by 2 bases, with 13 bases between. The length of the CDR3 is 13 residues. Germline lookup yields CDR1 MNHEY and CDR2 SVGEGT. CDR3 nucleotides: TGTGCCAGCGGTGGAAGGGAGACCTACGAGCAGTACTTC. It specifies CASGGRETYEQYF.

The chain links TRBV2 to TRBJ1-1; no clear D. This CDR3 has 13 amino acids. The V gene lost 3 bases and the J gene lost 4 bases, with 9 bases spanning the gap. CDR1 and CDR2 from the germline V gene are SNHLY and FYNNEI. The CDR3 nucleotides are TGTGCCAGCAGTGAGAATTGGGGCACTGAAGCTTTCTTT. Amino acids: CASSENWGTEAFF. Combining the CDR3 with reference TRBV2 and TRBJ1-1 gives the whole variable domain EPEVTQTPSHQVTQMGQEVILRCVPISNHLYFYWYRQILGQKVEFLVSFYNNEISEKSEIFDDQFSVERPDGSNFTLKIRSTKLEDSAMYFCASSENWGTEAFFGQGTRLTVV.

The chain carries TRBV5-1 and TRBJ2-1; the D gene is possibly TRBD1 (6 bases). The V gene lost 5 bases and the J gene lost 9 bases, with 12 bases spanning the gap. The CDR3 contains 12 residues. Germline values: CDR1 SGHRS, CDR2 YFSETQ. The CDR3 DNA reads as TGCGCCAGCAGTGACCTAGGGGGTGAGCAGTTCTTC. It is translated as CASSDLGGEQFF.

The rearrangement uses TRBV7-3 and TRBJ2-7, with 7 bases aligning to TRBD2. After removal of 2 bases from V and 2 bases from J, the junction contained 9 bases not matched to a gene. In germline, CDR1 is SGHTA, CDR2 FQGTGA. This CDR3 contains 16 residues. CDR3 sequence reads: CASSLGGGSSTYEQYF. In DNA form, the CDR3 reads TGTGCCAGCAGCTTAGGAGGCGGGAGCTCGACCTACGAGCAGTACTTC. The full variable domain, in which reference TRBV7-3 and TRBJ2-7 provide the parts outside the CDR3, is GAGVSQTPSNKVTEKGKYVELRCDPISGHTALYWYRQSLGQGPEFLIYFQGTGAADDSGLPNDRFFAVRPEGSVSTLKIQRTERGDSAVYLCASSLGGGSSTYEQYFGPGTRLTVT.

This clonotype is a singleton in its sample. This chain links TRBV7-3 with TRBJ2-1, with TRBD2 matching 11 bases. CDR3 length equals 14 residues. The V segment lost 5 bases and the J segment 8 bases; nucleotides outside the gene matches: 5. Germline V gene sequence: CDR1 SGHTA, CDR2 FQGTGA. CDR3 DNA: TGTGCCAGCAGCATTAGCGGGAGGGCCCATGAGCAGTTCTTC. This codes for CASSISGRAHEQFF.

The table lists this clonotype with a count of one. The chain carries TRBV7-8 and TRBJ2-3; either TRBD1 or TRBD2 may supply D (6 bases each). The CDR3 extends over 17 amino acids. Deletions cut 5 bases from V and 1 base from J, with 19 bases between. Germline loops: CDR1 SGHVS, CDR2 FQNEAQ. The CDR3 spells CASSLPPGARGTDTQYF. The DNA of the CDR3 is TGTGCCAGCAGCCTTCCCCCGGGGGCGAGGGGCACAGATACGCAGTATTTT.

The genes are TRBV18 and TRBJ2-1; the match to TRBD2 covers 9 bases. CDR3 length: 16 residues. J lost 5 bases, V lost 0 bases, and 5 bases had no gene match. Per germline, CDR1 KGHSH and CDR2 LQKENI. The CDR3 sequence: CASSPPGLANHNEQFF. Here the CDR3 DNA reads TGTGCCAGCTCACCACCGGGACTAGCTAATCACAATGAGCAGTTCTTC. Combining the CDR3 with reference TRBV18 and TRBJ2-1 gives the whole variable domain NAGVMQNPRHLVRRRGQEARLRCSPMKGHSHVYWYRQLPEEGLKFMVYLQKENIIDESGMPKERFSAEFPKEGPSILRIQQVVRGDSAAYFCASSPPGLANHNEQFFGPGTRLTVL.

The CDR3 sequence is CASSVNERAGELFF. CDR3 sequence (DNA): TGTGCCAGCAGTGTAAACGAGAGGGCCGGGGAGCTGTTTTTT. The chain recombines TRBV6-4 with TRBJ2-2; D is perhaps TRBD2 (5 bases). With 4 bases removed from V and 6 bases from J, the gap between germline ends came to 12 bases. Germline V gives CDR1 MRHNA, CDR2 SNTAGT. CDR3 length: 14 residues.

This clonotype was seen a handful of times. V and J are TRBV6-5 and TRBJ2-5, with D possibly being TRBD2 (7 bases). V dropped 4 bases and J dropped 0 bases, with 12 bases sitting between them. This CDR3 has 15 amino acids. The germline V gene encodes CDR1 MNHEY and CDR2 SVGAGI. CDR3 bases: TGTGCCAGCAGTTCCAGCGGGACATACCAAGAGACCCAGTACTTC. This translates into CASSSSGTYQETQYF.

This chain connects TRBV6-5 to TRBJ2-2; 11 nucleotides line up with TRBD2. J was trimmed by 4 bases and V by 6 bases; bases with no gene match: 4. CDR1 and CDR2 from the germline V gene are MNHEY and SVGAGI. The CDR3 has 15 residues. This CDR3 reads CASSRLAGSTGELFF. CDR3 nucleotide sequence: TGTGCCAGCAGCAGACTAGCGGGGTCCACCGGGGAGCTGTTTTTT.

The gene calls are TRBV20-1 and TRBJ2-7; D not resolved. The ends were cut back, 6 bases at V and 7 bases at J, with 16 bases in the middle. This CDR3 has 12 amino acids. Germline values: CDR1 DFQATT, CDR2 SNEGSKA (reference sequence). CDR3 protein: CSAPDKRAEQYF. The DNA of the CDR3 is TGCAGTGCCCCAGACAAGCGAGCGGAGCAGTACTTC.

The rearrangement joins TRBV6-2 or TRBV6-3 to TRBJ2-3; 8 bases agree with TRBD1. Germline trimming cut 4 bases from V and 6 bases from J; bases unmatched to any gene: 15. The CDR3 covers 17 residues. The germline V gene has CDR1 MNHEY and CDR2 SVGEGT. CDR3 bases: TGTGCCAGCAGTTCCTCCCCCGGGACAGGTTGGGGCGATACGCAGTATTTT. This gives the protein CASSSSPGTGWGDTQYF.

This CDR3 is CSADRRDGGYTF. The CDR3 DNA reads TGCAGTGCTGACAGACGGGACGGCGGCTACACCTTC. The chain is built from TRBV20-1 and TRBJ1-2; the D gene is possibly TRBD1 (5 bases). This CDR3 contains 12 residues. CDR1 is DFQATT and CDR2 is SNEGSKA in the germline V gene (reference sequence). Trimming took 5 bases from V and 8 from J, leaving 15 bases between them.

CDR3 coding DNA: TGTGCCAGCAGTGCAGGGTTTCAGCATTTT. Residues: CASSAGFQHF. V gene TRBV2 combines with J gene TRBJ1-5, with a weak D call TRBD1 (5 bases). Germline V gene sequence: CDR1 SNHLY, CDR2 FYNNEI. This CDR3 contains 10 residues. Trimming removed 4 bases from V and 13 bases from J, with 8 bases in between.

This clonotype was detected only a few times. The rearrangement joins TRBV6-5 to TRBJ2-5, with D uncertain. Trimming removed 0 bases at V and 1 base at J, with 9 bases between. This CDR3 comprises 15 residues. Germline CDR1 and CDR2: MNHEY and SVGAGI. The CDR3 coding sequence is TGTGCCAGCAGTTACTCGATCCACCCCCAAGAGACCCAGTACTTC. Translating it yields CASSYSIHPQETQYF.

This clonotype has only one observation. The CDR3 here is CASSPMTSGRADTQYF. The CDR3, as DNA: TGCGCCAGCAGCCCGATGACTAGCGGGAGGGCAGATACGCAGTATTTT. This chain joins TRBV5-1 and TRBJ2-3, with TRBD2 identical over 14 bases. CDR3 length: 16 residues. Trimming took 4 bases from V and 4 from J; bases not matched to a gene: 5. Germline CDR1 reads SGHRS; CDR2 reads YFSETQ.

The V gene is TRBV7-9, the J gene TRBJ2-1; TRBD2 matches 8 bases. V trimming: 1 base; J trimming: 10 bases; junction bases outside the gene matches: 6. The CDR3 extends over 14 amino acids. CDR1 is SEHNR and CDR2 is FQNEAQ in the germline V gene (reference sequence). The CDR3 DNA follows: TGTGCCAGCAGCTTAGTTCTAGCGGGTCACGAGCAGTTCTTC. Its translation is CASSLVLAGHEQFF.

The chain recombines TRBV10-3 with TRBJ1-1, with a tentative D call TRBD1 (5 bases). V gave up 8 bases and J gave up 0 bases, with 13 bases separating them. CDR1 ENHRY and CDR2 SYGVKD come from the germline V gene. The CDR3 sequence is 14 residues long. DNA for the CDR3: TGTGCCATCGGCAGGGAGGGAATGAACACTGAAGCTTTCTTT. This sequence encodes CAIGREGMNTEAFF.

The chain links TRBV12-3 or TRBV12-4 to TRBJ2-7, with D possibly matching TRBD1 (5 bases). The V end was cut by 5 bases, the J end by 6 bases, with 11 bases between. This CDR3 has 12 amino acids. The CDR3 coding sequence is TGTGCCAGCAGTCCCGACAGTCGCGAGCAGTACTTC. Translated: CASSPDSREQYF.

V is TRBV7-2 and J is TRBJ2-1; D is undetermined. This CDR3 is built from 13 residues. Germline V CDR1 and CDR2: SGHTA, FQGNSA. Trimming took off 3 bases at V and 2 bases at J, with 5 bases between the two ends. The CDR3 region has the DNA TGTGCCAGCAGCTTTAGACCCTACAATGAGCAGTTCTTC. Translation gives CASSFRPYNEQFF.

The rearrangement joins TRBV5-1 to TRBJ2-7; maybe TRBD1 (6 bases). The CDR3 is 14 amino acids. From germline, CDR1 is SGHRS and CDR2 YFSETQ. V was shortened by 3 bases and J by 3 bases, with 13 bases between the two germline ends. The CDR3 coding sequence is TGCGCCAGCAGCTCGACAGGAAACAACTACGAGCAGTACTTC. Translating gives CASSSTGNNYEQYF.

The V call is TRBV7-3, the J call TRBJ2-6, with D tentatively TRBD1 (6 bases). V lost 4 bases, J lost 1 base, and 17 bases lay in between. Germline lookup yields CDR1 SGHTA and CDR2 FQGTGA. This CDR3 has 18 residues. The CDR3 here is CASSSSGQPLSGANVLTF. In DNA, the CDR3 is TGTGCCAGCAGCTCGAGCGGACAGCCACTATCTGGGGCCAACGTCCTGACTTTC.